What follows describes a single T cell receptor (beta chain). Antigen unknown. The record originates from a study of cytomegalovirus exposure and HLA in healthy donors. Overall study findings and caveats: In a later analysis, parvovirus B19, influenza, CMV and Epstein-Barr virus appeared linked to several top co-occurrence clusters. Beyond CMV serostatus, there was no information to go on about immune exposure.

60 Vbeta and 13 Jbeta primers were used in PCR. Here immunoSEQ multiplex PCR was the method, and the copy in TCRdb shows in-frame clones only, minus some. Seen here are 200,000 to 250,000 clones, over 65% observed once, and the top ten hold around 15%. Germline V gives CDR1 SGDLS, CDR2 YYNGEE. V was pared by 4 bases and J by 5 bases, with 12 bases between. This CDR3 is built from 13 residues. This TCR came from a man aged 40-55 years in good health and CMV-seronegative. Sequenced material: PBMCs. V gene TRBV9 combines with J gene TRBJ2-5; perhaps TRBD1 as D (7 bases). The CDR3 spells CASSQGGRETQYF. The CDR3 DNA is TGTGCCAGCAGCCAGGGGGGCAGGGAGACCCAGTACTTC.